Listed here are 23 T cell receptor beta chains from one sample, sequenced in a study of identical twins listed by TCRdb under 2016. Library construction relied on 5' RACE. TCRdb records Illumina HiSeq 2000 as the sequencer. TCRdb reran the public reads through fastp at Q25 and MiXCR, keeping productive beta chains. Identical CDR3 proteins give one entry, which carries the most common genes and DNA. This sample gives some 300,000 distinct CDR3 sequences in total; 9% to 15% of them show up just once. Of the sample, just over 7% is held by the ten largest clones. These sequences were also reported in another study, on yellow fever vaccine responses in identical twins.

The sample taken for sequencing was CD8+ T cells sorted from blood. These receptors came from a woman younger than 35 in good health.

V usage is TRBV30 and J usage is TRBJ2-7; 10 bases fit TRBD1. Germline V lookup: CDR1 GTSNPN, CDR2 SVGIG (reference sequence). This CDR3 has 14 residues. Trimming cost V 0 bases and J 7 bases; bases outside gene matches: 6. The CDR3 DNA is TGTGCCTGGAGTGTACAGACAGGGGGCGGGGAGCAGTACGTC. Translation: CAWSVQTGGGEQYV.

In its sample, this clonotype was seen a few times. The chain recombines TRBV28 with TRBJ1-6; D possibly corresponds to TRBD1 (5 bases). The CDR3 is 16 amino acids. Germline V gives CDR1 MDHEN, CDR2 SYDVKM. Deletions cut 3 bases from V and 9 bases from J, with 18 bases between. The CDR3 nucleotides are TGTGCCAGCAGTTTCCCCCTGGCAGGGCCTGGTTCACCCCTCCACTTT. This encodes CASSFPLAGPGSPLHF. Based on the CDR3 plus reference TRBV28 and TRBJ1-6, the full variable domain is DVKVTQSSRYLVKRTGEKVFLECVQDMDHENMFWYRQDPGLGLRLIYFSYDVKMKEKGDIPEGYSVSREKKERFSLILESASTNQTSMYLCASSFPLAGPGSPLHFGNGTRLTVT.

The CDR3 protein is CASTRLARDNEQFF. The CDR3 DNA sequence: TGTGCCAGTACCAGGCTAGCGCGAGACAATGAGCAGTTCTTC. This chain uses TRBV19 with TRBJ2-1, with D perhaps matching TRBD2 (6 bases). Trimming removed 7 bases at V and 5 bases at J, with 15 bases between. This CDR3 contains 14 residues. CDR1 and CDR2 (germline): LNHDA, SQIVND (reference sequence).

This clonotype was seen a handful of times. CDR3 nucleotides: TGTGCCAGCCGGCCATTCCTTCGTCGGGGGGATACGCAGTATTTT. Its protein is CASRPFLRRGDTQYF. This rearrangement joins TRBV27 to TRBJ2-3; D may be TRBD2 (6 bases). The CDR3 totals 15 residues. V was clipped by 8 bases and J by 6 bases, with 21 bases between them. Germline CDR1 is MNHEY and CDR2 is SMNVEV (reference sequence).

The gene calls are TRBV5-6 and TRBJ2-7, with D hard to call. CDR3 size: 13 residues. Germline CDR1 SGHDT, CDR2 YYEEEE. With 0 bases removed from V and 3 bases from J, the gap between germline ends came to 7 bases. For the CDR3, the DNA is TGTGCCAGCAGCTTGGGTGGGTTCTACGAGCAGTACGTC. Residues: CASSLGGFYEQYV.

Many counts were recorded for this clonotype. The chain employs TRBV12-3 or TRBV12-4 and TRBJ2-7, with D possibly TRBD1 on 5 matching bases. Trimming shortened V by 5 bases and J by 0 bases, and 17 bases separated the two germline ends. The CDR3 is 16 amino acids. The chain's CDR3 is CASSPQTDLSSYEQYF. The DNA for the CDR3 is TGTGCCAGCAGTCCTCAGACAGACTTGAGCTCCTACGAGCAGTACTTC.

This clonotype was observed at least ten times. The chain couples TRBV11-2 to TRBJ2-1; D might be TRBD2 (5 bases). CDR1 and CDR2 (germline): SGHAT, FQNNGV. Trimming removed 6 bases from V and 3 bases from J, with 15 bases in between. The CDR3 runs 15 residues. CDR3 region: CASSYIRGSYNEQFF. In nucleotides, the CDR3 is TGTGCCAGCAGTTATATCCGAGGGAGCTACAATGAGCAGTTCTTC.

Notes on this clonotype: Possible read error: a much larger clone is one base away. V and J are TRBV5-1 and TRBJ2-1; a weak D match, TRBD2 (5 bases). V lost 3 bases and J lost 7, with 17 bases in between. The CDR3 is 15 amino acids. Germline V gives CDR1 SGHRS, CDR2 YFSETQ. CDR3 loop: CASSSSRGSGNEQFF. DNA for the CDR3: TGCGCCAGCAGCTCATCTAGAGGGAGCGGTAATGAGCAGTTCTTC.

The chain employs TRBV4-1 and TRBJ1-5; D is perhaps TRBD1 (6 bases). Per the germline V gene, CDR1 is MGHRA and CDR2 is YSYEKL. This CDR3 has 14 residues. Trimming took 4 bases from V and 6 from J, leaving 13 bases between them. DNA of the CDR3: TGCGCCAGCAGCCCCACAACAGGGATTCAGCCCCAGCATTTT. This codes for CASSPTTGIQPQHF.

The CDR3 spells CASGYGTGFMFYEQFF. CDR3 bases: TGTGCCAGCGGGTACGGGACAGGTTTTATGTTCTATGAGCAGTTCTTC. The rearrangement uses TRBV3-1 and TRBJ2-1, with 8 bases aligning to TRBD1. The J segment lost 8 bases and the V segment lost 8 bases, leaving 17 bases of the junction unmatched. The germline V gene has CDR1 LGHDT and CDR2 YNNKEL (reference sequence). The CDR3 length is 16 residues.

In its sample, this clonotype was seen many times. The rearrangement links TRBV12-3 or TRBV12-4 to TRBJ1-3; no firm D call. Deletions cut 2 bases from V and 0 bases from J, with 8 bases between. The CDR3 length is 15 residues. CDR3 coding DNA: TGTGCCAGCAGTTTATTGGGTTACTCTGGAAACACCATATATTTT. It translates to CASSLLGYSGNTIYF.

This clonotype was seen only a few times. The CDR3 DNA sequence: TGCAGTGCCACCCCCGGGACAGGGTTCTACGAGCAGTACTTC. Its protein is CSATPGTGFYEQYF. The chain joins TRBV20-1 to TRBJ2-7, with 9 bases lining up with TRBD1. The germline V gene has CDR1 DFQATT and CDR2 SNEGSKA (reference sequence). V dropped 6 bases and J dropped 3; count of bases not matched to a gene: 9. There are 14 residues in the CDR3.

The table lists this clonotype with a few counts. This sequence joins TRBV28 and TRBJ2-3; 8 bases align to TRBD2. Trimming cost V 0 bases and J 2 bases; bases outside gene matches: 16. Germline V CDR1 and CDR2: MDHEN, SYDVKM. There are 20 residues in the CDR3. The CDR3 DNA follows: TGTGCCAGCAGTTTATGGGAGCGGGGGATAATTTTACCTATCACAGATACGCAGTATTTT. It is translated as CASSLWERGIILPITDTQYF.

This clonotype was recorded at least ten times. The chain recombines TRBV4-1 with TRBJ2-7, with a weak D call TRBD2 (7 bases). The V gene lost 4 bases and the J gene lost 3 bases, with 16 bases spanning the gap. The CDR3 length is 15 residues. Germline CDR1 reads MGHRA; CDR2 reads YSYEKL. The CDR3 DNA is TGCGCCAGCAGCCCCCGGGCGGGGGACAACTACGAGCAGTACGTC. Amino acids: CASSPRAGDNYEQYV.

This clonotype has a count of ten or more. The chain links TRBV5-1 to TRBJ2-2; 9 bases are shared with TRBD1. V was clipped by 2 bases and J by 5 bases; unmatched bases: 7. Germline CDR1 reads SGHRS; CDR2 reads YFSETQ. CDR3 length equals 16 residues. The CDR3 reads CASSFEQGAVTGELFF. CDR3 nucleotide sequence: TGCGCCAGCAGCTTTGAACAGGGGGCTGTGACCGGGGAGCTGTTTTTT.

The chain carries TRBV27 and TRBJ2-7, with 7 bases that match TRBD2. Germline values: CDR1 MNHEY, CDR2 SMNVEV (reference sequence). V shed 2 bases, J shed 5 bases, and the junction held 3 bases outside the gene matches. This CDR3 is built from 13 residues. The CDR3 region is CASSLAGDNEQYF. The CDR3, as DNA: TGTGCCAGCAGTTTAGCGGGAGACAACGAGCAGTACTTC.

This clonotype appeared many times. The CDR3, as DNA: TGCGCCAGCAGTGAGGACAGGATTAATCAGCCCCAGCATTTT. It specifies CASSEDRINQPQHF. V usage is TRBV10-2 and J usage is TRBJ1-5; possible D gene TRBD1, 6 bases. The CDR3 has 14 amino acids. Germline CDR1 is WSHSY and CDR2 is SAAADI. V dropped 2 bases and J dropped 4 bases, with 9 bases sitting between them.

At least ten counts were recorded for this clonotype. The rearrangement links TRBV10-3 to TRBJ2-5; 9 positions agree with TRBD2. This CDR3 region has 15 residues. CDR1 and CDR2 (germline): ENHRY, SYGVKD. V gave up 4 bases and J gave up 0 bases; unmatched junction bases: 3. The CDR3 sequence: CAISGSGRYQETQYF. The CDR3 bases are TGTGCCATCAGTGGGAGCGGGAGGTACCAAGAGACCCAGTACTTC.

The sample holds many counts of this clonotype. The rearrangement uses TRBV7-9 and TRBJ1-1; D call uncertain. The V and J ends lost 2 bases and 0 bases respectively, with 10 bases between them. The CDR3 has 15 residues. Germline values: CDR1 SEHNR, CDR2 FQNEAQ (reference sequence). The CDR3 spells CASSLRGDMNTEAFF. The CDR3 DNA follows: TGTGCCAGCAGCTTACGCGGTGACATGAACACTGAAGCTTTCTTT. Full variable domain (rest looked up from reference TRBV7-9 and TRBJ1-1): DTGVSQNPRHKITKRGQNVTFRCDPISEHNRLYWYRQTLGQGPEFLTYFQNEAQLEKSRLLSDRFSAERPKGSFSTLEIQRTEQGDSAMYLCASSLRGDMNTEAFFGQGTRLTVV.

This clonotype has ten or more counts. The chain joins TRBV20-1 to TRBJ2-1; D might be TRBD1 (6 bases). Trimming removed 6 bases at V and 5 bases at J, with 17 bases between. Germline V gene data show CDR1 as DFQATT and CDR2 as SNEGSKA (reference sequence). The length of the CDR3 is 14 residues. The CDR3 loop reads CSARGRGHHNEQFF. CDR3 coding DNA: TGCAGTGCCAGGGGCAGGGGCCACCACAATGAGCAGTTCTTC.

In its sample, this clonotype was seen a few times. This chain uses TRBV9 with TRBJ2-7; 7 nucleotides agree with TRBD1. This CDR3 region has 16 residues. CDR1 is SGDLS, CDR2 YYNGEE, per germline. Germline trimming cut 0 bases from V and 7 bases from J; bases unmatched to any gene: 13. The CDR3 region has the DNA TGTGCCAGCAGCGTAGGGTCCCGGGACAGAGGGGAAGAGCAGTACTTC. Its protein is CASSVGSRDRGEEQYF.

This clonotype has more than one count but fewer than ten. V and J are TRBV12-3 or TRBV12-4 and TRBJ2-2; TRBD2 agrees at 11 bases. The V and J ends lost 5 bases and 7 bases, in that order; junction bases with no gene match: 3. CDR3 size: 14 residues. The CDR3 loop reads CASSRLAGNGELFF. CDR3 nucleotide sequence: TGTGCCAGCAGTCGACTAGCGGGAAACGGGGAGCTGTTTTTT.

This clonotype was counted a few times. The chain recombines TRBV5-1 with TRBJ2-2; TRBD2 might be the D (6 bases). With 1 base removed from V and 4 bases from J, the gap between germline ends came to 11 bases. Germline V gene data show CDR1 as SGHRS and CDR2 as YFSETQ. The CDR3 runs to 15 residues. The CDR3 reads CASSLRRDFTGELFF. The CDR3 DNA reads TGCGCCAGCAGCTTGCGGCGGGACTTCACCGGGGAGCTGTTTTTT.